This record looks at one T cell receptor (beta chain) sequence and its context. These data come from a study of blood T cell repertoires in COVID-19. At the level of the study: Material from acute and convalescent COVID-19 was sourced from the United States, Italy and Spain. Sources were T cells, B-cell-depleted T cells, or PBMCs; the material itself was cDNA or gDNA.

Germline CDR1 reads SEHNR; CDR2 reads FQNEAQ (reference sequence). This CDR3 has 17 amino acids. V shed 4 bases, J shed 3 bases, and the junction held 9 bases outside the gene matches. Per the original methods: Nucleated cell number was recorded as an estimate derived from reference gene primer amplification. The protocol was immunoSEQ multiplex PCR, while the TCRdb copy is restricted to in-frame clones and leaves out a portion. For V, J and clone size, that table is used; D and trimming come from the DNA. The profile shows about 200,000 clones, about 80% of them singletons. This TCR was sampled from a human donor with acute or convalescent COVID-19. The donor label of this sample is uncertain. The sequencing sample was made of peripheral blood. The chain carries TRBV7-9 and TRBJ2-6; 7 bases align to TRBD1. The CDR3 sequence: CASSSPRRGSGANVLTF. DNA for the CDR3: TGTGCCAGCAGCTCTCCTCGCAGGGGGAGTGGGGCCAACGTCCTGACTTTC. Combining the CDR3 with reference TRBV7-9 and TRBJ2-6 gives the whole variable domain DTGVSQNPRHKITKRGQNVTFRCDPISEHNRLYWYRQTLGQGPEFLTYFQNEAQLEKSRLLSDRFSAERPKGSFSTLEIQRTEQGDSAMYLCASSSPRRGSGANVLTFGAGSRLTVL.